What follows are 15 T cell receptor beta chains derived from one specimen sequenced in a study of blood T cell repertoires in COVID-19. Data came from immunoSEQ multiplex PCR; TCRdb stores just in-frame clones and leaves some out. The sample lists a few hundred thousand clones, roughly 77% occurring once. The sample consisted of peripheral blood. The receptors come from a woman at least 80 years old with acute or convalescent COVID-19.

The chain couples TRBV28 to TRBJ2-3, with TRBD2 identical over 10 bases. Germline values: CDR1 MDHEN, CDR2 SYDVKM. The CDR3 length is 16 residues. V lost 6 bases and J lost 2; bases outside the gene matches: 8. Here the CDR3 reads CASRTGTSVPTDTQYF. CDR3 nucleotide sequence: TGTGCCAGCAGGACCGGGACTAGCGTCCCCACAGATACGCAGTATTTT. The full variable domain, completed using reference TRBV28 and TRBJ2-3, is DVKVTQSSRYLVKRTGEKVFLECVQDMDHENMFWYRQDPGLGLRLIYFSYDVKMKEKGDIPEGYSVSREKKERFSLILESASTNQTSMYLCASRTGTSVPTDTQYFGPGTRLTVL.

The chain combines TRBV18 with TRBJ2-5; D gene uncertain. There are 13 residues in the CDR3. The germline gives CDR1 KGHSH, CDR2 LQKENI. Deletions cut 3 bases from V and 2 bases from J, with 7 bases between. The CDR3 is CASSPISQETQYF. CDR3 nucleotides: TGTGCCAGCTCACCGATCAGTCAAGAGACCCAGTACTTC.

The chain uses TRBV19 and TRBJ2-4, with a possible D match to TRBD1 (5 bases). The V end lost 1 base, the J end lost 0 bases, and 10 bases lay between the germline ends. Germline lookup yields CDR1 LNHDA and CDR2 SQIVND (reference sequence). This CDR3 has 16 residues. CDR3 in DNA: TGTGCCAGTAGTATAGGGGGCGTGCTAGCCAAAAACATTCAGTACTTC. Protein: CASSIGGVLAKNIQYF.

The rearrangement joins TRBV3-1 (or the pseudogene TRBV3-2) to TRBJ2-7; D may be TRBD2 (6 bases). Germline V gene lookup returns CDR1 LGHDT and CDR2 YNNKEL (reference sequence). The CDR3 consists of 14 residues. V was clipped by 4 bases and J by 2 bases, with 12 bases between them. The CDR3 reads CASSLLARTYEQYF. The CDR3 coding sequence is TGTGCCAGCAGCCTTCTAGCGCGCACCTACGAGCAGTACTTC.

This chain uses TRBV18 with TRBJ2-5; 8 positions agree with TRBD2. Looked up from germline, CDR1 is KGHSH and CDR2 is LQKENI. With V trimmed by 5 bases and J by 1 base, 6 bases remained unmatched. The CDR3 consists of 15 residues. Here the CDR3 DNA reads TGTGCCAGCTCAACCCTTAGCGGGACCCAAGAGACCCAGTACTTC. It yields the protein CASSTLSGTQETQYF.

The chain is built from TRBV19 and TRBJ2-5, with TRBD1 as a possible D gene (5 bases). Germline V CDR1 and CDR2: LNHDA, SQIVND (reference sequence). Trimming cost V 8 bases and J 4 bases, with 20 bases left between them. The CDR3 consists of 15 residues. The CDR3 spells CASSPVGRARETQYF. The CDR3 nucleotides are TGTGCCAGTTCCCCTGTAGGCAGGGCCCGAGAGACCCAGTACTTC.

This clone is a singleton in its sample. The V and J genes are TRBV7-2 and TRBJ1-4; D is unresolved. The germline CDR1 and CDR2 sequences are SGHTA and FQGNSA. The CDR3 is 15 amino acids. V dropped 1 base and J dropped 13 bases, with 19 bases sitting between them. The CDR3 DNA reads TGTGCCAGCAGCTTAGGTGTAGGAACAGTCCTTACACTGTTTTTT. As protein: CASSLGVGTVLTLFF.

V gene TRBV19 combines with J gene TRBJ1-2, with 9 bases lining up with TRBD1. V shed 0 bases, J shed 4 bases, and the junction held 6 bases outside the gene matches. The CDR3 runs 16 residues. Germline lookup yields CDR1 LNHDA and CDR2 SQIVND (reference sequence). In nucleotides, the CDR3 is TGTGCCAGTAGTATAGATGGGACAGGGATCGCCTATGGCTACACCTTC. It encodes CASSIDGTGIAYGYTF.

The CDR3 spells CASSLAISYEQYF. The CDR3 DNA reads TGCGCCAGCAGTTTAGCGATTTCCTACGAGCAGTACTTC. The J gene is TRBJ2-7, the V gene TRBV10-2, with D possibly TRBD2 on 5 matching bases. Looked up from germline, CDR1 is WSHSY and CDR2 is SAAADI. Trimming pared 5 bases from V and 1 base from J, leaving 9 bases between. The CDR3 extends over 13 amino acids.

The rearrangement uses TRBV10-3 and TRBJ1-1; TRBD1 might be the D (6 bases). CDR3 length: 17 residues. Germline loops: CDR1 ENHRY, CDR2 SYGVKD. Trimming took 4 bases from V and 3 from J, leaving 21 bases between them. The CDR3 bases are TGTGCCATCAGTGCCGCATCCCACAGGGTCCTGGACACTGAAGCTTTCTTT. It yields the protein CAISAASHRVLDTEAFF.

This chain uses TRBV11-3 with TRBJ1-4; weak D call: TRBD1 (6 bases). Looked up from germline, CDR1 is SGHNT and CDR2 is YENEEA. V was trimmed by 2 bases and J by 4 bases, leaving 14 bases between them. This CDR3 has 16 residues. The CDR3 region is CASSLTGTVSNEKLFF. CDR3 DNA sequence: TGTGCCAGCAGCTTAACAGGGACGGTCAGTAATGAAAAACTGTTTTTT.

The chain carries TRBV28 and TRBJ1-3; tentative D call: TRBD1 (6 bases). There are 14 residues in the CDR3. The V gene lost 6 bases and the J gene lost 2 bases, with 11 bases spanning the gap. Germline CDR1 reads MDHEN; CDR2 reads SYDVKM. The CDR3 DNA sequence: TGTGCCAGCAGGGAAACAGGGACTGGAAACACCATATATTTT. Protein sequence: CASRETGTGNTIYF.

The rearrangement links TRBV3-1 (or the pseudogene TRBV3-2) to TRBJ2-3; 8 bases map to TRBD2. The CDR3 has 13 residues. Unmatched junction bases numbered 7, after V lost 8 bases and J lost 6 bases. Germline CDR1 LGHDT, CDR2 YNNKEL (reference sequence). CDR3 DNA: TGTGCCAGCTCAGGTCTAGCGGGCGATACGCAGTATTTT. Its protein is CASSGLAGDTQYF.

The gene calls are TRBV5-1 and TRBJ1-6; D is unresolved. Trimming pared 1 base from V and 11 bases from J, leaving 10 bases between. Germline assignment: CDR1 SGHRS and CDR2 YFSETQ. CDR3 length: 13 residues. CDR3 nucleotide sequence: TGCGCCAGCAGCTTGAATGACATTCCACCCCTCCACTTT. Protein: CASSLNDIPPLHF.

V is TRBV15 and J is TRBJ2-5; no clear D. V lost 3 bases to trimming and J lost 2 bases, with 16 bases between them. Germline CDR1 LNHNV, CDR2 YYDKDF (reference sequence). This CDR3 comprises 16 residues. The CDR3: CATSRAQTTLQETQYF. The CDR3 nucleotides read TGTGCCACCAGCAGGGCCCAGACAACGCTTCAAGAGACCCAGTACTTC.